The clone carrying this T cell receptor beta chain was counted only a few times. No antigen is known for it. This specimen belongs to a study of human T cells and chemical hapten exposure. Overall study: Patch tests applied 0.01% DPC to the upper back and were scored after 6 days.

Findings and caveats of the study: Relative to controls, expanded TCRs formed significantly more large CDR3 similarity clusters.

It was the library that attached unique molecular identifiers to individual cDNA molecules. TCRdb re-analysed the RACE reads in MiXCR, keeping a single row per CDR3 protein. The data show 95,000 or so distinct CDR3 sequences, 9.5% to 12% seen once. Time point of the sample: patch test 2, 6 weeks after DPC sensitization. Treatment reported: therapeutic diphenylcyclopropenone sensitization with weekly scalp DPC. The clonotype comes from a woman aged 40 to 50 with alopecia areata. Some clones in this sample may be carry-over from other donors' samples. This specimen was whole blood, taken in connection with sensitization to the hapten diphenylcyclopropenone (DPC).

The CDR3 DNA is TGTGCCTGGAGGGCAGGACCTAATTCACCCCTCCACTTT. This encodes CAWRAGPNSPLHF. The chain links TRBV30 to TRBJ1-6; D gene ambiguous. Per germline, CDR1 GTSNPN and CDR2 SVGIG (reference sequence). The CDR3 contains 13 residues. Trimming removed 3 bases at V and 6 bases at J, with 9 bases between.